A single sample is the source of the 19 T cell receptor beta chains below, sequenced in a study of blood T cell repertoires in COVID-19. Sequencing used immunoSEQ multiplex PCR; TCRdb keeps in-frame clones, though not all of them. The sample consists of fewer than 450,000 clones, over 80% of them appearing once. Sequencing was done on a sample of peripheral blood. Source of these receptors: a woman between 50 and 59 years old with COVID-19, enrolled during active disease.

This chain connects TRBV18 to TRBJ1-1, with D maybe TRBD1 (6 bases). V shed 6 bases and J shed 7 bases, with 18 bases lying between them. This CDR3 spans 14 amino acids. Germline V gene lookup returns CDR1 KGHSH and CDR2 LQKENI. CDR3 sequence: CASSPAYREVEAFF. For the CDR3, the DNA is TGTGCCAGCTCCCCCGCATACAGGGAAGTTGAAGCTTTCTTT.

The CDR3 nucleotides read TGCGCCAGCAGCCCGGGACTCAGGGACGAGCAGTACTTC. Its translation: CASSPGLRDEQYF. The chain couples TRBV5-1 to TRBJ2-7; weak D call: TRBD2 (6 bases). Germline assignment: CDR1 SGHRS and CDR2 YFSETQ. This CDR3 has 13 amino acids. Trimming left V 4 bases short and J 5 bases short, with 13 bases between.

In the case of this clone: An end of the junction does not agree with germline; a read error may underlie this. The chain couples TRBV4-1 to TRBJ2-1; 8 bases fit TRBD2. The CDR3 is 11 amino acids. In germline, CDR1 is MGHRA, CDR2 YSYEKL. CDR3 in amino acids: CASSRPGLEVF. In DNA form, the CDR3 reads TGCGCCAGCAGCCGCCCGGGACTAGAGGTCTTC.

This clone was seen once. The chain has TRBV10-3 and TRBJ2-5; possible D gene TRBD2, 7 bases. CDR1 is ENHRY, CDR2 SYGVKD, per germline. There are 13 residues in the CDR3. V was trimmed by 7 bases and J by 9 bases, leaving 18 bases between them. The DNA of the CDR3 is TGTGCCATCACCCCTGGGGAGGGGGGGTCCCAGTACTTC. It specifies CAITPGEGGSQYF.

The chain combines TRBV30 with TRBJ1-2; 12 nucleotides line up with TRBD1. This CDR3 contains 15 residues. CDR1 and CDR2 (germline): GTSNPN, SVGIG (reference sequence). The J segment lost 6 bases and the V segment lost 0 bases, leaving 5 bases of the junction unmatched. CDR3 sequence (DNA): TGTGCCTGGAGTGTAACCGGGACAGGGGGCAATGGCTACACCTTC. Translated: CAWSVTGTGGNGYTF. The full variable domain, with the rest looked up from reference TRBV30 and TRBJ1-2, is SQTIHQWPATLVQPVGSPLSLECTVEGTSNPNLYWYRQAAGRGLQLLFYSVGIGQISSEVPQNLSASRPQDRQFILSSKKLLLSDSGFYLCAWSVTGTGGNGYTFGSGTRLTVV.

The rearrangement uses TRBV14 and TRBJ1-2; 12 bases map to TRBD1. The CDR3 runs 17 residues. The germline V gene has CDR1 SGHDN and CDR2 FVKESK. The V gene end was trimmed by 2 bases and the J gene end by 5 bases; junction bases not matched to a gene: 9. CDR3 nucleotide sequence: TGTGCCAGCAGCCAAACTGGATGGGACAGGGGGCAATATGGCTACACCTTC. This codes for CASSQTGWDRGQYGYTF. Full variable domain (missing parts from reference TRBV14 and TRBJ1-2): EAGVTQFPSHSVIEKGQTVTLRCDPISGHDNLYWYRRVMGKEIKFLLHFVKESKQDESGMPNNRFLAERTGGTYSTLKVQPAELEDSGVYFCASSQTGWDRGQYGYTFGSGTRLTVV.

V gene TRBV11-2 combines with J gene TRBJ2-7; the match to TRBD1 covers 7 bases. V lost 6 bases to trimming and J lost 0 bases; unmatched junction nucleotides: 5. This CDR3 region has 14 residues. CDR1 is SGHAT, CDR2 FQNNGV, per germline. For the CDR3, the DNA is TGTGCCAGCAGGCAACAGGGGATCTCCTACGAGCAGTACTTC. Its translation is CASRQQGISYEQYF.

The chain joins TRBV11-2 to TRBJ1-2, with D possibly being TRBD1 (6 bases). The CDR3 spans 13 residues. V gave up 1 base and J gave up 8 bases, with 11 bases separating them. The V gene's germline CDR1 is SGHAT and CDR2 FQNNGV. CDR3 residues: CASSLVDRNGYTF. In DNA, the CDR3 is TGTGCCAGCAGCTTAGTGGACAGAAACGGCTACACCTTC.

The chain carries TRBV6-1 and TRBJ2-7, with D unclear. V lost 2 bases and J lost 2, with 22 bases in between. CDR3 length equals 18 residues. Germline V lookup: CDR1 MNHNS, CDR2 SASEGT. The CDR3 DNA is TGTGCCAGCAGTGAAACGAACAGTATTTATTCCGCCACCTACGAGCAGTACTTC. Amino acids: CASSETNSIYSATYEQYF.

This clone was counted only a few times. The genes are TRBV30 and TRBJ1-6; 8 nucleotides align to TRBD1. There are 14 residues in the CDR3. The ends lost 1 base at V and 10 bases at J; junction bases unmatched: 6. Per germline, CDR1 GTSNPN and CDR2 SVGIG (reference sequence). As DNA, the CDR3 is TGTGCCTGGAGTGCACAGGGGGGAGGATCACCCCTCCACTTT. Amino acid sequence: CAWSAQGGGSPLHF.

The V gene is TRBV4-1, the J gene TRBJ2-7; perhaps TRBD2 as D (5 bases). There are 15 residues in the CDR3. Germline V gene sequence: CDR1 MGHRA, CDR2 YSYEKL. V was trimmed by 2 bases and J by 2 bases, leaving 13 bases between them. CDR3 loop: CASSQSAAYPYEQYF. The CDR3 region has the DNA TGCGCCAGCAGCCAATCAGCGGCTTACCCCTACGAGCAGTACTTC.

The chain joins TRBV24-1 to TRBJ2-7; 9 nucleotides align to TRBD1. The germline V gene encodes CDR1 KGHDR and CDR2 SFDVKD. V was clipped by 3 bases and J by 3 bases; unmatched bases: 11. The CDR3 covers 17 residues. CDR3 sequence: CATSDPSGQGHGYEQYF. DNA for the CDR3: TGTGCCACCAGTGATCCCTCGGGACAGGGACATGGCTACGAGCAGTACTTC.

The chain is built from TRBV6-6 and TRBJ2-7; 11 nucleotides match TRBD2. Germline V gives CDR1 MNHNY, CDR2 SVGAGI (reference sequence). V dropped 5 bases and J dropped 1; count of bases not matched to a gene: 4. The CDR3 totals 15 residues. The CDR3 bases are TGTGCCAGCAGTCACGGGACTAGCGGTTCCTACGAGCAGTACTTC. Amino acids: CASSHGTSGSYEQYF.

CDR3 DNA sequence: TGTGCCAGCAGCTTGACCGGACACCACAATGAGCAGTTCTTC. Its protein is CASSLTGHHNEQFF. This sequence joins TRBV7-6 and TRBJ2-1; a weak D match, TRBD1 (5 bases). The germline gives CDR1 SGHVS, CDR2 FNYEAQ. Trimming removed 3 bases from V and 5 bases from J, with 11 bases in between. The CDR3 runs to 14 residues. Drawing the rest from reference TRBV7-6 and TRBJ2-1, the complete variable domain is GAGVSQSPRYKVTKRGQDVALRCDPISGHVSLYWYRQALGQGPEFLTYFNYEAQQDKSGLPNDRFSAERPEGSISTLTIQRTEQRDSAMYRCASSLTGHHNEQFFGPGTRLTVL.

CDR3 sequence reads: CASTRRTGGYNEQFF. The DNA for the CDR3 is TGTGCCAGCACTCGGCGGACAGGGGGATACAATGAGCAGTTCTTC. The chain carries TRBV6-5 and TRBJ2-1, with 10 bases matching TRBD1. Trimming took 7 bases from V and 4 from J; bases not matched to a gene: 7. Germline V lookup: CDR1 MNHEY, CDR2 SVGAGI. This CDR3 is built from 15 residues.

CDR3 nucleotide sequence: TGTGCCAGTAGTATTGGGCAGGGGTCCACTGAGCAGTTCTTC. It translates to CASSIGQGSTEQFF. V usage is TRBV19 and J usage is TRBJ2-1, with D tentatively TRBD1 (6 bases). The CDR3 extends over 14 amino acids. Germline assignment: CDR1 LNHDA and CDR2 SQIVND (reference sequence). The germline V and J ends were trimmed by 3 bases and 9 bases, with 15 bases remaining between them.

The V and J genes are TRBV6-5 and TRBJ2-1, with D tentatively TRBD2 (6 bases). This CDR3 has 14 residues. Germline-derived CDR1 and CDR2 are MNHEY and SVGAGI. V gave up 4 bases and J gave up 10 bases, with 17 bases separating them. DNA of the CDR3: TGTGCCAGCAGTTCCGGGACTGGGGCGACAGAGCAGTTCTTC. It encodes CASSSGTGATEQFF.

The chain employs TRBV5-4 and TRBJ1-2, with TRBD1 as a possible D gene (6 bases). Trimming cost V 2 bases and J 4 bases, with 12 bases left between them. The CDR3 covers 14 residues. CDR1 SGHNT and CDR2 YYREEE come from the germline V gene (reference sequence). The CDR3 reads CASSLEGVLYGYTF. Written as DNA, the CDR3 is TGTGCCAGCAGCTTAGAGGGGGTCCTCTATGGCTACACCTTC.

This chain connects TRBV12-3 or TRBV12-4 to TRBJ1-2; 9 positions agree with TRBD1. The CDR3 spans 13 residues. Unmatched junction bases numbered 0, after V lost 5 bases and J lost 2 bases. The CDR3 is CASSGQGNYGYTF. CDR3 coding DNA: TGTGCCAGCAGTGGACAGGGGAACTATGGCTACACCTTC.